The rows below give T cell receptor beta chains drawn from one sample of a study of T cell responses to AZD1222 COVID-19 vaccine. Produced via immunoSEQ multiplex PCR; TCRdb's table is partial and in-frame only. Of about 140,000 clones listed, around 93% are singletons. Sequenced here: peripheral blood, sampled 28 days after the second AZD1222 dose. These receptors were taken from an adult who received the AZD1222 COVID-19 vaccine. Both conserved end residues are part of each CDR3. D genes are given only for firm matches. Where a row states a size, it is once, few, many or the class of an expanded clone; other rows omit it.

-	TRBV6-5	TRBJ1-2	-	CASRSTAPAHGYTF	TGTGCCAGCCGTTCGACAGCCCCTGCGCATGGCTACACCTTC
-	TRBV5-1	TRBJ2-7	-	CASSLGHGLGEQYF	TGCGCCAGCAGCTTGGGTCACGGCCTAGGGGAGCAGTACTTC
-	TRBV19	TRBJ1-1	-	CASSMSGGGTEAFF	TGTGCCAGTAGTATGTCTGGGGGAGGCACTGAAGCTTTCTTT
-	TRBV19	TRBJ1-2	-	CASSGDGQHYGYTF	TGTGCCAGTAGTGGCGACGGACAACACTATGGCTACACCTTC
-	TRBV19	TRBJ1-2	-	CASSGYSRRNYGYTF	TGTGCCAGTAGTGGATACAGCCGCCGAAACTATGGCTACACCTTC
-	TRBV6-5	TRBJ1-2	-	CASRTVLHGYTF	TGTGCCAGCAGGACAGTTTTACATGGCTACACCTTC
TRBD1	TRBV2	TRBJ1-2	-	CASSGTGLGGYTF	TGTGCCAGCAGTGGGACAGGGCTGGGTGGCTACACCTTC
-	TRBV30	TRBJ1-1	-	CAWSYDMNTEAFF	TGTGCCTGGAGTTATGACATGAACACTGAAGCTTTCTTT
TRBD1	TRBV7-2	TRBJ1-5	-	CASSLALYRGQPQHF	TGTGCCAGCAGCTTAGCGCTTTACAGGGGTCAGCCCCAGCATTTT
-	TRBV27	TRBJ1-5	-	CASRGGRNQPQHF	TGTGCCAGCAGGGGGGGCAGGAATCAGCCCCAGCATTTT
-	TRBV10-3	TRBJ1-1	-	CAITEGDTEAFF	TGTGCCATCACCGAGGGGGACACTGAAGCTTTCTTT
TRBD2	TRBV5-4	TRBJ2-7	-	CASSLGGLEIYEQYF	TGTGCCAGCAGCTTGGGAGGACTAGAAATATACGAGCAGTACTTC
TRBD1	TRBV24-1	TRBJ2-3	once	CATSGPTGGAQYF	TGTGCCACCAGTGGACCCACAGGGGGCGCCCAGTATTTT
TRBD1	TRBV25-1	TRBJ2-7	-	CASSGRDRRRREQYF	TGTGCCAGCAGTGGCCGGGACAGGCGGCGTCGAGAGCAGTACTTC
-	TRBV19	TRBJ1-6	-	CATRLGGGSPLHF	TGTGCCACCCGGCTGGGGGGTGGTTCACCCCTCCACTTT
-	TRBV3-1/TRBV3-2	TRBJ2-5	-	CASSQGETQYF	TGTGCCAGCAGCCAAGGAGAGACCCAGTACTTC
-	TRBV9	TRBJ2-5	-	CASTPPWGEETQYF	TGTGCCAGCACCCCGCCGTGGGGGGAAGAGACCCAGTACTTC
TRBD1	TRBV14	TRBJ2-7	once	CASSQERSQGEQYF	TGTGCCAGCAGCCAAGAGAGATCACAGGGGGAGCAGTACTTC
-	TRBV7-9	TRBJ1-1	-	CASSFQVNTEAFF	TGTGCCAGCAGCTTCCAGGTGAACACTGAAGCTTTCTTT
-	TRBV4-1	TRBJ2-2	-	CASSQDTGRTGELFF	TGCGCCAGCAGCCAAGATACCGGAAGGACCGGGGAGCTGTTTTTT
-	TRBV4-1	TRBJ2-7	-	CASSQGGLTAIYEQYF	TGCGCCAGCAGCCAGGGGGGCCTGACGGCGATCTACGAGCAGTACTTC
-	TRBV30	TRBJ1-3	-	CAWSGFQNLNTIYF	TGTGCCTGGAGTGGCTTTCAGAACTTAAACACCATATATTTT
TRBD1	TRBV13	TRBJ2-2	-	CASSPRTGPSGGELFF	TGTGCCAGCAGTCCTCGGACAGGTCCTTCTGGCGGGGAGCTGTTTTTT
-	TRBV18	TRBJ2-7	-	CASSPLDGNYEQYF	TGTGCCAGCTCACCACTCGACGGAAACTACGAGCAGTACTTC
-	TRBV14	TRBJ1-2	-	CASSPLGGLGYGYTF	TGTGCCAGCAGCCCCCTCGGGGGGTTAGGGTATGGCTACACCTTC
-	TRBV5-1	TRBJ2-2	-	CASQAGGTGELFF	TGCGCCAGCCAGGCAGGAGGGACCGGGGAGCTGTTTTTT
-	TRBV3-1/TRBV3-2	TRBJ1-1	-	CASSQDGDLGAFF	TGTGCCAGCAGCCAAGATGGGGACCTCGGTGCTTTCTTT
-	TRBV27	TRBJ2-7	-	CASSPIGHFYEQYF	TGTGCCAGCAGTCCCATAGGACACTTCTACGAGCAGTACTTC
-	TRBV2	TRBJ1-5	-	CASSWVDQPQHF	TGTGCCAGCAGTTGGGTCGATCAGCCCCAGCATTTT
TRBD2	TRBV5-1	TRBJ2-7	-	CASSYSSGESSYEQYF	TGCGCCAGCAGCTACTCTAGCGGGGAGAGCTCCTACGAGCAGTACTTC
-	TRBV20-1	TRBJ2-2	-	CSGPELFF	TGCAGTGGCCCGGAGCTGTTTTTT
-	TRBV4-2	TRBJ1-2	-	CASSQDTGASNYGYTF	TGTGCCAGCAGCCAAGACACGGGGGCTAGTAACTATGGCTACACCTTC
-	TRBV30	TRBJ2-2	-	CAWVRSAGYPGELFF	TGTGCCTGGGTTAGATCCGCAGGGTATCCCGGGGAGCTGTTTTTT
-	TRBV18	TRBJ2-5	-	CASSQATIRETQYF	TGTGCCAGCTCCCAGGCGACGATTCGCGAGACCCAGTACTTC
-	TRBV14	TRBJ1-4	-	CASSQQGWNEKLFF	TGTGCCAGCAGCCAACAGGGGTGGAATGAAAAACTGTTTTTT
TRBD1	TRBV11-2	TRBJ1-1	-	CASSRGQVAEAFF	TGTGCCAGCAGCCGAGGACAGGTAGCTGAAGCTTTCTTT
TRBD1	TRBV5-1	TRBJ1-1	-	CASSQKPTGSMNTEAFF	TGCGCCAGCAGCCAGAAACCGACAGGGTCCATGAACACTGAAGCTTTCTTT
-	TRBV28	TRBJ2-2	-	CASSSRTAGELFF	TGTGCCAGCAGTTCCCGGACAGCCGGGGAGCTGTTTTTT
-	TRBV6-5	TRBJ1-2	-	CASSYGDGYTF	TGTGCCAGCAGTTACGGGGATGGCTACACCTTC
-	TRBV6-5	TRBJ1-2	-	CASRRDAFYGYTF	TGTGCCAGTCGACGGGACGCGTTCTATGGCTACACCTTC
-	TRBV11-3	TRBJ1-3	-	CASSSRVQGDTIYF	TGTGCCAGCAGCTCAAGAGTACAAGGAGACACCATATATTTT
-	TRBV5-4	TRBJ2-4	-	CASSLGLAKNIQYF	TGTGCCAGCAGCTTGGGTCTAGCCAAAAACATTCAGTACTTC
-	TRBV11-3	TRBJ1-3	-	CASSLAGNTIYF	TGTGCCAGCAGCTTAGCTGGAAACACCATATATTTT
-	TRBV6-2/TRBV6-3	TRBJ2-7	once	CASSSISGGGYEQYF	TGTGCCAGCAGTTCAATTTCGGGGGGCGGGTACGAGCAGTACTTC
TRBD1	TRBV12-5	TRBJ1-4	-	CASGLGQGSTEKLFF	TGTGCTAGTGGCCTAGGACAGGGGAGTACTGAAAAACTGTTTTTT
-	TRBV27	TRBJ1-2	-	CASSSAVTGGYTF	TGTGCCAGCAGCTCGGCCGTGACCGGTGGCTACACCTTC
-	TRBV2	TRBJ1-5	-	CASSEQGGTHAHQPQHF	TGTGCCAGCAGTGAACAAGGCGGGACTCACGCCCATCAGCCCCAGCATTTT
-	TRBV7-9	TRBJ2-1	-	CASSPGPAWGYNEQFF	TGTGCCAGCAGTCCTGGACCGGCCTGGGGGTACAATGAGCAGTTCTTC
TRBD1	TRBV27	TRBJ2-7	-	CASSPGQGYSSYEQYF	TGTGCCAGCAGTCCGGGACAGGGCTACAGCTCCTACGAGCAGTACTTC
-	TRBV4-2	TRBJ2-7	-	CASSQVEGEVTYEQYF	TGTGCCAGCAGCCAAGTAGAAGGGGAGGTAACCTACGAGCAGTACTTC
-	TRBV5-1	TRBJ1-2	-	CASSPGVPGYGYTF	TGCGCCAGCAGCCCTGGAGTCCCAGGGTATGGCTACACCTTC
-	TRBV7-3	TRBJ2-2	-	CASSLGDTGELFF	TGTGCCAGCAGCTTAGGCGACACCGGGGAGCTGTTTTTT
TRBD2	TRBV2	TRBJ2-7	-	CASRKASGGAYEQYF	TGTGCCAGCAGGAAGGCTAGCGGGGGCGCCTACGAGCAGTACTTC
-	TRBV30	TRBJ1-4	-	CAWSVMGSLFF	TGTGCCTGGAGTGTAATGGGTAGCCTGTTTTTT
-	TRBV5-1	TRBJ1-1	-	CASSLAGNTEAFF	TGCGCCAGCAGCTTGGCGGGGAACACTGAAGCTTTCTTT
TRBD2	TRBV10-3	TRBJ2-7	-	CAISVAGEPYEQYF	TGTGCCATCAGTGTAGCGGGGGAACCCTACGAGCAGTACTTC
-	TRBV19	TRBJ1-2	-	CASSQVYPYTF	TGTGCCAGTAGTCAAGTTTACCCGTACACCTTC
TRBD1	TRBV30	TRBJ1-3	-	CAWSVRTGLGNTIYF	TGTGCCTGGAGTGTCCGGACAGGGTTAGGAAACACCATATATTTT
TRBD2	TRBV6-5	TRBJ2-7	-	CASSYSIVAGTYEQYF	TGTGCCAGCAGTTACTCGATAGTAGCGGGGACCTACGAGCAGTACTTC